Presented here are 28 T cell receptor delta chains from one specimen sequenced in a study of gamma-delta T cells after stem cell transplantation. TCRdb re-analyzed the RT-PCR reads via CATT. The sample lists 950 to 1,300 delta-chain clones, around 3.1% occurring once. Sequencing input: gamma-delta T cells. The receptors were gathered from a human donor. It is not recorded whose cells these are; they may come from a transplant donor.

This clone was seen more than once but under ten times. A far bigger clonotype differs at one base, so this is likely a read error. Other DNA sequences in this sample translate to the same CDR3. The V and J genes are TRDV2 and TRDJ1; D is possibly TRDD2 (7 bases). Germline CDR1 reads GEAIGNYY; CDR2 reads EKD. Trimming removed 0 bases at V and 9 bases at J, with 19 bases between. The CDR3 is 15 amino acids. CDR3 sequence reads: CACDTLGTLPGELIF. For the CDR3, the DNA is TGTGCCTGTGACACCTTGGGGACCCTTCCTGGGGAACTCATCTTT.

Points on this clone: The protein in TCRdb stems from a much larger clone and differs at residue 7 from this DNA's translation, likely a read error; here the protein is translated from the DNA. The rearrangement links TRDV2 to TRDJ1; D is unclear. The CDR3 has 13 residues. Looked up from germline, CDR1 is GEAIGNYY and CDR2 is EKD. The V end lost 1 base, the J end lost 2 bases, and 7 bases lay between the germline ends. DNA of the CDR3: TGTGCCTGTGACACGTTCAAAACCGATAAACTCATCTTT. It specifies CACDTFKTDKLIF.

By its share, this clone is hyperexpanded. This sample also contains other DNA sequences that code for the same CDR3. The genes are TRDV2 and TRDJ1; D gene uncertain. The germline gives CDR1 GEAIGNYY, CDR2 EKD. V was cut by 3 bases and J by 0 bases, with 31 bases left in between. The CDR3 runs to 21 residues. In DNA, the CDR3 is TGTGCCTGTGACCCCATTCCCGTTCCCAGGACGGGCCGTACGTACACCGATAAACTCATCTTT. Its protein product is CACDPIPVPRTGRTYTDKLIF.

This clone has more than one count but fewer than ten. This sequence is one base from a far larger clone and is likely a read error. The same CDR3 is also encoded by other DNA sequences in this sample. This chain connects TRDV2 to TRDJ1, with TRDD3 matching 12 bases. The CDR3 spans 18 residues. V dropped 3 bases and J dropped 2; count of bases not matched to a gene: 12. Germline lookup yields CDR1 GEAIGNYY and CDR2 EKD. In nucleotides, the CDR3 is TGTGCCTGTGACCCTTTAGTACTGGGGGATACAGTTACCGATAAACTCATCTTT. Translating gives CACDPLVLGDTVTDKLIF.

Turning to this clone: TCRdb's listed protein matches a much larger clone and diverges from this DNA's translation at residue 10, likely through a read error; the protein shown comes from the DNA. The chain recombines TRDV2 with TRDJ1, with 10 bases lining up with TRDD3. The V segment lost 2 bases and the J segment 4 bases; nucleotides outside the gene matches: 6. Germline values: CDR1 GEAIGNYY, CDR2 EKD. This CDR3 is 15 amino acids long. CDR3 nucleotide sequence: TGTGCCTGTGACAAAATGGGGGATACATACGATAAACTCATCTTT. Translation: CACDKMGDTYDKLIF.

On this clone: With only one base between it and a far larger clone, this is likely a read error. V is TRDV2 and J is TRDJ1, with 8 bases identical to TRDD3. Germline-derived CDR1 and CDR2 are GEAIGNYY and EKD. CDR3 length equals 15 residues. CDR3 residues: CACDVLGVDTDKLTF. CDR3 in DNA: TGTGCCTGTGATGTACTGGGGGTTGACACCGATAAACTCACCTTT.

About this clone: Given a far larger clone just one base away, this is likely a sequencing read error. Additional DNA sequences in this sample encode the identical CDR3. J is TRDJ1 and V is TRDV2, with TRDD3 as a possible D gene (5 bases). The CDR3 consists of 14 residues. CDR1 and CDR2 from the germline V gene are GEAIGNYY and EKD. V shed 3 bases and J shed 8 bases, with 18 bases lying between them. The CDR3 DNA is TGTGCCTGTGACCCGTTACGGGGAGATAAAAAACTCATCTTT. Translating it yields CACDPLRGDKKLIF.

On this clone itself: TCRdb's listed protein matches a much larger clone and diverges from this DNA's translation at residue 5, likely through a read error; the protein shown comes from the DNA. This chain uses TRDV2 with TRDJ1, with TRDD3 matching 12 bases. CDR1 is GEAIGNYY and CDR2 is EKD in the germline V gene. The V and J ends lost 1 base and 3 bases, in that order; junction bases with no gene match: 20. The CDR3 totals 21 residues. CDR3 in amino acids: CACDTVPTVHVLGDTADKLIF. The CDR3 coding sequence is TGTGCCTGTGACACGGTTCCTACAGTTCATGTACTGGGGGATACCGCCGATAAACTCATCTTT.

This clone was seen a handful of times. TCRdb assigns this DNA the protein of a much larger clone, which departs from its translation at residue 19; this likely reflects a read error, and the protein shown comes from translating the DNA. The genes are TRDV2 and TRDJ3, with 10 positions matching TRDD3. The CDR3 runs 21 residues. Germline V lookup: CDR1 GEAIGNYY, CDR2 EKD. The CDR3 nucleotides are TGTGCCTGTGACACCGCGGGATCCTACTGGGGGATGTCCTGGGACACCCGACAGACGTTTTTC. Its protein product is CACDTAGSYWGMSWDTRQTFF.

About this clone: This likely stems from a read error, as it lies one base from a far larger clone. This sequence joins TRDV2 and TRDJ1; 8 nucleotides agree with TRDD3. CDR1 is GEAIGNYY, CDR2 EKD, per germline. Losses at the gene ends were 1 base for V and 0 bases for J; bases not matched to a gene: 3. CDR3 length: 15 amino acids. CDR3 sequence (DNA): TGTGCCTGTGACACTTTACTGGGGGACACCGATAAACTCATCTTT. It specifies CACDTLLGDTDKLIF.

This clone was counted only a few times. This sequence is one base from a far larger clone and is likely a read error. The CDR3 DNA reads as TGTGCCTGTGACACCGTGGCGTACACCGATAAACTCATCTTT. Its protein product is CACDTVAYTDKLIF. The V gene is TRDV2, the J gene TRDJ1; D is uncertain. CDR1 GEAIGNYY and CDR2 EKD come from the germline V gene. Trimming stripped 0 bases from V and 0 bases from J, with 7 bases between. This CDR3 contains 14 residues.

This clone ranks as medium-sized (0.01 to 0.1%). This likely stems from a read error, as it lies one base from a far larger clone. The chain employs TRDV2 and TRDJ1; possibly TRDD3 for D (5 bases). Trimming took off 2 bases at V and 0 bases at J, with 27 bases between the two ends. The CDR3 covers 20 residues. The V gene's germline CDR1 is GEAIGNYY and CDR2 EKD. CDR3 residues: CACDKLDELRDRTHTDKLIF. DNA of the CDR3: TGTGCCTGTGACAAACTGGATGAACTGAGGGACCGCACCCACACCGATAAACTCATCTTT.

In this sample, this clone turned up a few times. A far larger clone is only one base removed, so a read error is likely. The same CDR3 arises from other DNA sequences in this sample as well. J is TRDJ3 and V is TRDV2; a weak D match, TRDD3 (7 bases). The CDR3 runs 21 residues. V was clipped by 0 bases and J by 1 base, with 21 bases between them. In germline, CDR1 is GEAIGNYY, CDR2 EKD. The CDR3 reads CACDTAGSYWGMSWDTRQMFF. In DNA form, the CDR3 reads TGTGCCTGTGACACCGCGGGATCCTACTGGGGAATGTCCTGGGACACCCGACAGATGTTTTTC.

Worth noting for this clone: A read error is the likely source, as a far larger clone sits one nucleotide away. The chain combines TRDV2 with TRDJ1, with 11 bases matching TRDD3. Germline CDR1 GEAIGNYY, CDR2 EKD. This CDR3 has 15 residues. The CDR3 DNA reads TGTGCCTGTGACGTACTGGGGGATATCTCCGATAGACTCATCTTT. It encodes CACDVLGDISDRLIF.

This clone has just a few counts. TCRdb's entry gives the protein of a much larger clone, which mismatches this DNA's translation at residue 9, likely from a read error; the protein reported here is translated from the DNA. The V gene is TRDV2, the J gene TRDJ1; maybe TRDD3 (6 bases). Between the trimmed V and J ends, which lost 3 bases and 1 base, there was a span of 20 bases. Germline CDR1 GEAIGNYY, CDR2 EKD. The CDR3 covers 17 residues. The CDR3 DNA reads TGTGCCTGTGACCTCGTGGGGGCTCCGGCAATCACCGATAAACTCATCTTT. This codes for CACDLVGAPAITDKLIF.

V and J are TRDV2 and TRDJ1; 13 nucleotides agree with TRDD3. Germline values: CDR1 GEAIGNYY, CDR2 EKD. V was clipped by 3 bases and J by 1 base; unmatched bases: 10. This CDR3 has 18 amino acids. The CDR3 spells CACDGVLGDTATTDKLIF. Here the CDR3 DNA reads TGTGCCTGTGACGGGGTACTGGGGGATACGGCTACCACCGATAAACTCATCTTT.

Sample share makes this clone large (0.1 to 1%). In the same sample, other DNA sequences code for this CDR3. The gene calls are TRDV2 and TRDJ1; TRDD3 aligns across 7 bases. Germline lookup yields CDR1 GEAIGNYY and CDR2 EKD. The CDR3 totals 20 residues. Losses at the gene ends were 1 base for V and 0 bases for J; bases not matched to a gene: 19. The CDR3 nucleotides read TGTGCCTGTGACACGCTGGGGGTTTCCAACTATCGTTTTGACACCGATAAACTCATCTTT. Protein sequence: CACDTLGVSNYRFDTDKLIF.

This clone showed up just a few times. One base separates it from a far larger clone, so it is likely a read error. This sample also contains other DNA sequences that code for the same CDR3. V is TRDV2 and J is TRDJ2, with 7 bases lining up with TRDD3. Trimming took 4 bases from V and 8 from J; bases not matched to a gene: 24. Germline CDR1 and CDR2: GEAIGNYY and EKD. This CDR3 contains 19 residues. CDR3 sequence reads: CACDSLQRTGASEGAQLFF. CDR3 coding DNA: TGTGCCTGTGATAGTCTCCAACGTACTGGGGCCTCCGAGGGGGCACAACTCTTCTTT.

A remark on this clone: The protein TCRdb gives is from a much larger clone and does not agree with this DNA's translation at residue 12, likely a read error; the protein shown here comes from the DNA. The rearrangement joins TRDV2 to TRDJ1; 9 bases align to TRDD3. This CDR3 contains 20 residues. V trimming: 2 bases; J trimming: 0 bases; junction bases outside the gene matches: 18. The germline V gene encodes CDR1 GEAIGNYY and CDR2 EKD. This CDR3 is CACDKLDELGDHTHTDKLIF. In DNA, the CDR3 is TGTGCCTGTGACAAACTGGATGAACTGGGGGACCACACCCACACCGATAAACTCATCTTT.

The chain couples TRDV2 to TRDJ1, with 11 bases identical to TRDD3. The CDR3 extends over 15 amino acids. Germline CDR1 is GEAIGNYY and CDR2 is EKD. The junction had 4 bases not matched to a gene; V was cut back by 0 bases and J by 5 bases. Here the CDR3 reads CACDTVGGYGDKLIF. CDR3 nucleotide sequence: TGTGCCTGTGACACCGTTGGGGGATACGGGGATAAACTCATCTTT.

As to this clone: A far larger clone lies a single base away; this is likely a read error. This rearrangement joins TRDV2 to TRDJ1; 7 bases align to TRDD3. The CDR3 is made up of 16 amino acids. Germline V gene data show CDR1 as GEAIGNYY and CDR2 as EKD. The CDR3 reads CACDTLGGRKTDKPIF. Here the CDR3 DNA reads TGTGCCTGTGACACCCTGGGGGGCCGTAAGACCGATAAACCCATCTTT.

This clone was observed a few times. It is likely a read error: a sequence one base away is far more abundant. Other DNA sequences within the sample encode an identical CDR3. This chain links TRDV2 with TRDJ1; 12 bases map to TRDD3. The germline V gene has CDR1 GEAIGNYY and CDR2 EKD. The CDR3 length is 17 residues. CDR3 DNA: TGTGCCTGTGACACCGTACTGGGGGATACTAACACCGATAAACTAATCTTT. It encodes CACDTVLGDTNTDKLIF.

In this sample, this clone is medium-sized. Since a far larger clone is one base different, this is likely a read error. The gene calls are TRDV1 and TRDJ1, with D possibly being TRDD3 (7 bases). The V end was cut by 4 bases, the J end by 0 bases, with 24 bases between. CDR1 TSWWSYY and CDR2 QGS come from the germline V gene. CDR3 length: 19 amino acids. The CDR3 coding sequence is TGTGCTCTTGGGGGGCAAGCCTTCCAAAACTGGGGTTACACCGATAAACTCATCTTT. It encodes CALGGQAFQNWGYTDKLIF.

This clone appeared a few times. TCRdb assigns this DNA the protein of a much larger clone, which departs from its translation at residue 9; this likely reflects a read error, and the protein shown comes from translating the DNA. This sequence joins TRDV2 and TRDJ1, with TRDD3 identical over 12 bases. V lost 3 bases, J lost 3 bases, and 22 bases stayed unmatched. Germline V lookup: CDR1 GEAIGNYY, CDR2 EKD. The CDR3 length is 21 residues. CDR3 amino acids: CACDAVPTAHVLGDTADKLIF. CDR3 nucleotides: TGTGCCTGTGACGCGGTTCCTACAGCTCATGTACTGGGGGATACCGCCGATAAACTCATCTTT.

This clone occurred a few times. TCRdb pairs this DNA with a much larger clone's protein that differs at residue 5, likely a read error; the protein shown was translated from the DNA. The chain carries TRDV2 and TRDJ1; 13 bases align to TRDD3. The CDR3 sequence is 17 residues long. V lost 3 bases, J lost 0 bases, and 6 bases stayed unmatched. CDR1 and CDR2 (germline): GEAIGNYY, EKD. DNA of the CDR3: TGTGCCTGTGACCCCCTACTGGGGGATACGGACACCGATAAACTCATCTTT. Translated: CACDPLLGDTDTDKLIF.

Turning to this clone: A read error is likely here: a far larger clone is one base away. This CDR3 is also generated by other DNA sequences in the sample. The chain carries TRDV2 and TRDJ1; 13 bases are a match to TRDD3. Germline CDR1 is GEAIGNYY and CDR2 is EKD. The CDR3 consists of 20 residues. As DNA, the CDR3 is TGCGCCTGTGACCTACTGGGGGATACGCAGGAGGAAAGGTACACCGATAAACTCATCTTT. Protein: CACDLLGDTQEERYTDKLIF.

Regarding this clone: This DNA translates differently at residue 11 from the TCRdb protein, which is that of a much larger clone; a read error is likely, and the protein shown is the DNA's own translation. This chain joins TRDV2 and TRDJ1; TRDD3 matches 9 bases. The length of the CDR3 is 20 residues. Germline values: CDR1 GEAIGNYY, CDR2 EKD. V gave up 2 bases and J gave up 0 bases; unmatched junction bases: 18. The CDR3, as DNA: TGTGCCTGTGACAAACTGGATGAACTGGGGGAACGCACCCACACCGATAAACTCATCTTT. Protein: CACDKLDELGERTHTDKLIF.

The rearrangement links TRDV2 to TRDJ1; 11 bases are a match to TRDD3. CDR3 length equals 18 residues. The V and J ends lost 3 bases and 3 bases, in that order; junction bases with no gene match: 14. The germline CDR1 and CDR2 sequences are GEAIGNYY and EKD. The CDR3 DNA reads TGTGCCTGTGACCCACTGGGGGATAATTCTCGGCGATCCGATAAACTCATCTTT. It specifies CACDPLGDNSRRSDKLIF.